A selection of T cell receptor beta chains follows, all from one sample in a study of blood T cell repertoires in COVID-19. Assay: immunoSEQ multiplex PCR; the TCRdb copy retains only in-frame clones and omits some. The repertoire consists of hundreds of thousands of clones, with over 75% occurring once and the leading ten covering 2.4%. Sequencing was carried out using PBMCs or T cells enriched from blood (not recorded which). These receptors all come from a woman between 18 and 29 years old who had recovered from COVID-19. Each CDR3 is given without its conserved first and last residue.

>TRBJ1-5|TRBV5-1
ASSTGTGSYRDQPQH
>TRBJ2-7|TRBV6-2/TRBV6-3
ASSYSVNRPYEQY
>TRBJ2-1|TRBV28
ASSPLGTGPSEQF
>TRBJ1-2|TRBV10-2
ASREDRNPNYGYT
>TRBJ1-1|TRBV14
ASSLEDTEAF
>TRBJ2-3|TRBV7-6
ASSRGQGISTDTQY
>TRBJ2-5|TRBV1
TSSPGTGLAGFGQETQY
>TRBJ1-1|TRBV10-1
ASSVSGVSAAF
>TRBJ2-3|TRBV27
ANPRDRRHTQY
>TRBJ1-5|TRBV7-9
ASSRDRDAQPQH
>TRBJ2-3|TRBV18
ASSPQADTQY
>TRBJ2-5|TRBV20-1
TGLAETQY
>TRBJ1-6|TRBV28
ASSSYRERNSPLH
>TRBJ2-5|TRBV6-1
ASSANPLRASGGETQY
>TRBJ2-7|TRBV29-1
SVSSRGTYEQY
>TRBJ1-5|TRBV7-2
ASSLARGQPQH